This TCR beta chain was captured by sequencing in a study of T-cell memory formation after mild COVID-19. V was pared by 7 bases and J by 10 bases, with 19 bases between. This CDR3 is built from 13 residues. From 5'RACE with constant-segment primers came TCR alpha and TCR beta cDNA libraries that carried sample barcodes and UMIs. TCRdb passed the 5' RACE reads through MiXCR, listing each CDR3 protein once. The sample lists 450,000 to 700,000 distinct CDR3 sequences, around 17% occurring once. The sample was PBMCs or a T cell subset sorted from them (not recorded which). The chain has TRBV12-3 or TRBV12-4 and TRBJ1-1; TRBD1 is a possible D gene (5 bases). The receptor's source is an adult woman who had mild COVID-19 (a few samples of this study predate the infection). Cell type and time point are not known. The CDR3 nucleotides are TGTGCCAGCACCTCTGGGGGGGGATCCGGAGCTTTCTTT. It codes for CASTSGGGSGAFF.